This T cell receptor beta chain was captured in a study of blood T cell repertoires in COVID-19. Generated by immunoSEQ multiplex PCR, the TCRdb table keeps only in-frame clones and is missing some. The sample has around 100,000 clones, roughly 85% seen once; the top ten hold roughly 12%. CDR1 and CDR2 (germline): LNHNV, YYDKDF (reference sequence). The CDR3 loop spans 16 amino acids. The V end was cut by 1 base, the J end by 6 bases, with 18 bases between. The chain is built from TRBV15 and TRBJ1-2, with D possibly matching TRBD1 (5 bases). Sequencing was performed on peripheral blood. The TCR was taken from a woman between 65 and 79 years old with acute or convalescent COVID-19. CDR3 protein: CATSRGQREGRDGYTF. The CDR3 DNA reads as TGTGCCACCAGCAGAGGGCAGAGGGAGGGGAGGGATGGCTACACCTTC.